These T cell receptor beta chains were read from a single sample in a study of T cells in localized non-small cell lung cancer. The data were produced by immunoSEQ multiplex PCR, yet TCRdb's version contains in-frame clones alone and is incomplete. The sample carries more than 9,000 clones, just under 50% recorded once. The sample was lymph node tissue, taken before any cancer treatment. The receptor source for this set is a woman between 35 and 75 years old with stage II squamous cell lung carcinoma. The CDR3 runs from the conserved cysteine through the conserved F or W. A D gene is named only where the DNA matches it firmly. Rows give clone size only sometimes, using once, few, many, or a class for an expanded clone.

abundance,d_gene,j_gene,v_gene,CDR3aa,CDR3nt
-,-,TRBJ1-2,TRBV19,CASRVGSTNYGYTF,TGTGCCAGTCGCGTGGGGTCTACTAACTATGGCTACACCTTC
-,-,TRBJ1-5,TRBV6-8,CASSADRPNQPQHF,TGTGCCAGCAGTGCAGACAGGCCCAATCAGCCCCAGCATTTT
-,-,TRBJ1-4,TRBV5-1,CASSRGGLPTSNEKLFF,TGCGCCAGCAGCCGGGGGGGATTACCTACTTCTAATGAAAAACTGTTTTTT
few,-,TRBJ2-5,TRBV11-3,CASSFRQGGETQYF,TGTGCTAGCAGCTTCCGACAGGGAGGGGAGACCCAGTACTTC
-,-,TRBJ2-7,TRBV6-8,CAISANNYEQYF,TGTGCCATCAGTGCCAACAACTACGAGCAGTACTTC
many,TRBD2,TRBJ2-5,TRBV11-3,CASSLGDSGETQYF,TGTGCCAGCAGCTTGGGGGATAGCGGGGAGACCCAGTACTTC
-,-,TRBJ2-3,TRBV6-8,CASSYRNLEGPDTQYF,TGTGCCAGCAGTTACCGCAATTTGGAGGGCCCAGATACGCAGTATTTT
-,-,TRBJ2-2,TRBV19,CASSIKWRSAGELFF,TGTGCCAGTAGTATCAAGTGGCGGAGCGCCGGGGAGCTGTTTTTT
few,-,TRBJ1-3,TRBV9,CASSNSGNTIYF,TGTGCCAGCAGTAACTCTGGAAACACCATATATTTT
-,-,TRBJ1-5,TRBV19,CASSGGFGSNQPQHF,TGTGCCAGTAGTGGGGGGTTTGGTAGCAATCAGCCCCAGCATTTT
-,-,TRBJ2-3,TRBV11-3,CASSLVSTGTDTQYF,TGTGCCAGCAGCTTAGTCTCGACTGGCACAGATACGCAGTATTTT
once,-,TRBJ2-5,TRBV29-1,CSVPLQFQTQYF,TGCAGCGTCCCGCTACAGTTTCAGACCCAGTACTTC
-,TRBD2,TRBJ2-4,TRBV18,CASSPGGYIQYF,TGTGCCAGCTCACCGGGAGGGTACATTCAGTACTTC
-,-,TRBJ2-3,TRBV6-8,CASSWTRGGTDTQYF,TGTGCCAGCAGCTGGACAAGGGGCGGCACAGATACGCAGTATTTT
once,-,TRBJ1-1,TRBV12-5,CASTLRNTEAFF,TGTGCCAGCACCCTACGGAACACTGAAGCTTTCTTT
-,TRBD1,TRBJ1-3,TRBV6-4,CASSPGKTGYGNTIYF,TGTGCCAGCAGCCCAGGTAAGACAGGGTACGGGAACACCATATATTTT
-,-,TRBJ2-2,TRBV25-1,CASSQGWTGELFF,TGTGCCAGCAGCCAAGGCTGGACCGGGGAGCTGTTTTTT
once,TRBD2,TRBJ2-3,TRBV19,CASKPGLAGGRDTQYF,TGTGCCAGTAAACCGGGACTAGCGGGGGGGCGGGATACGCAGTATTTT
few,-,TRBJ2-5,TRBV1,CASSQDGGQETQYF,TGCGCCAGCAGCCAAGATGGGGGGCAAGAGACCCAGTACTTC
-,TRBD1,TRBJ1-2,TRBV28,CASWPRERTGDTDGYTF,TGTGCCAGCTGGCCACGGGAAAGGACAGGGGACACGGATGGCTACACCTTC
-,-,TRBJ1-2,TRBV19,CASSIGPGGSYGYTF,TGTGCCAGTAGTATAGGCCCGGGTGGAAGCTATGGCTACACCTTC
few,-,TRBJ2-4,TRBV7-8,CASSSPDVGKNIQYF,TGTGCCAGCAGCTCCCCAGACGTGGGCAAAAACATTCAGTACTTC
few,-,TRBJ1-5,TRBV11-3,CASSFVGGVNNQPQHF,TGTGCCAGCAGCTTCGTGGGCGGGGTGAACAATCAGCCCCAGCATTTT
-,-,TRBJ1-5,TRBV28,CASSLWGLQNQPQHF,TGTGCCAGCAGTTTATGGGGCCTCCAGAATCAGCCCCAGCATTTT
medium-sized,-,TRBJ1-6,TRBV9,CASSGGAQYSPLHF,TGTGCCAGCAGTGGGGGAGCGCAATATTCACCCCTCCACTTT
-,-,TRBJ1-1,TRBV11-3,CASSFGSGRMNTEAFF,TGTGCCAGCAGCTTCGGGTCGGGGAGAATGAACACTGAAGCTTTCTTT
-,-,TRBJ2-3,TRBV5-1,CASSSDPPGTGLTDTQYF,TGCGCCAGCAGCTCAGATCCCCCGGGCACTGGCCTCACAGATACGCAGTATTTT
few,-,TRBJ2-5,TRBV11-3,CASSPGDSSQETQYF,TGTGCCAGCAGCCCGGGGGACAGCTCTCAAGAGACCCAGTACTTC
few,-,TRBJ2-7,TRBV7-5,CASSSLAGNLGEQYF,TGTGCCAGCAGCTCACTAGCGGGTAATCTGGGCGAGCAGTACTTC
once,-,TRBJ1-2,TRBV14,CASSQEVARSGYTF,TGTGCCAGCAGCCAAGAAGTAGCTCGGTCTGGCTACACCTTC
-,-,TRBJ1-1,TRBV6-8,CASSWTSSDTEAFF,TGTGCCAGCAGTTGGACCTCATCGGACACTGAAGCTTTCTTT
-,-,TRBJ1-2,TRBV28,CASSFEQGGRNYGYTF,TGTGCCAGCAGTTTCGAGCAAGGGGGACGTAACTATGGCTACACCTTC
-,-,TRBJ1-1,TRBV19,CASSISRKAFF,TGTGCCAGTAGTATATCCAGGAAAGCTTTCTTT
few,-,TRBJ1-4,TRBV11-3,CASSFQSGTNEKLFF,TGTGCCAGCAGCTTCCAATCGGGTACAAATGAAAAACTGTTTTTT
-,-,TRBJ1-1,TRBV28,CASSSAGSPGREAFF,TGTGCCAGCAGTTCCGCCGGGTCCCCGGGCCGGGAAGCTTTCTTT
-,TRBD2,TRBJ2-1,TRBV30,CAWSVPSAGASQFF,TGTGCCTGGAGTGTACCGTCGGCGGGAGCCTCCCAATTCTTC
-,-,TRBJ1-4,TRBV9,CASSLSAQTNEKLFF,TGTGCCAGCAGCCTCTCTGCCCAGACTAATGAAAAACTGTTTTTT